This TCR beta chain emerged from a study of OX40 agonist ivuxolimab in advanced cancers. Measured with immunoSEQ multiplex PCR; TCRdb has only the in-frame clones, and not every one. The sample contains approximately 10,000 clones, over 70% of which appear only once. There are a few counts of this clone. The CDR3 is made up of 13 amino acids. Germline V gene data show CDR1 as MNHEY and CDR2 as SMNVEV (reference sequence). Trimming took 1 base from V and 0 from J, leaving 2 bases between them. This sequence joins TRBV27 and TRBJ2-3; D not certain. The receptor's source is an adult with an advanced solid tumor such as melanoma, head and neck, liver or kidney cancer. Source: CD4+ or CD8+ T cells sorted from blood, taken in a trial of the OX40 agonist ivuxolimab. CDR3: CASSLWSTDTQYF. The CDR3 DNA reads as TGTGCCAGCAGTTTATGGAGCACAGATACGCAGTATTTT.